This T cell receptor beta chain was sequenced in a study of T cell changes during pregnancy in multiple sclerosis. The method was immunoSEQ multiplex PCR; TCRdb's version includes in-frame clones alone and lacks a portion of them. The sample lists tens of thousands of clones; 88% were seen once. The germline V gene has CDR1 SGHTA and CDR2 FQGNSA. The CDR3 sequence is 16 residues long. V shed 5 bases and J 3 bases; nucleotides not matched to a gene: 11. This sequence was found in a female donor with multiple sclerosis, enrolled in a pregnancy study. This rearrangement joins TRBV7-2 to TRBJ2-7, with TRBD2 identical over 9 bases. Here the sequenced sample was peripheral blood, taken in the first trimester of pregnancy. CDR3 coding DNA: TGTGCCAGCAGCCGTTTAGCGGGAGCGGGGGGCTACGAGCAGTACTTC. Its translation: CASSRLAGAGGYEQYF.